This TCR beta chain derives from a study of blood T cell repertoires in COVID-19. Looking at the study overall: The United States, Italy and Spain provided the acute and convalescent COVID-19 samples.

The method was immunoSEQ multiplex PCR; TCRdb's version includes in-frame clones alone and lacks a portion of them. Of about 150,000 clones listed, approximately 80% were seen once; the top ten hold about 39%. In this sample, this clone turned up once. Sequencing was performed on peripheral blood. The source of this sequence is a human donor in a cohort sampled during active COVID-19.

CDR3 sequence reads: CATSDQDRNNEQFF. The CDR3 bases are TGTGCCACCAGTGACCAGGACAGAAACAATGAGCAGTTCTTC. The chain joins TRBV24-1 to TRBJ2-1; weak D call: TRBD1 (6 bases). This CDR3 comprises 14 residues. Trimming shortened V by 4 bases and J by 5 bases, and 11 bases separated the two germline ends. Looked up from germline, CDR1 is KGHDR and CDR2 is SFDVKD.